This passage covers 25 T cell receptor beta chains from one sample sequenced in a study of CXCR3-negative and CXCR3-positive naive CD8 T cells (dated by TCRdb to about 2019). Here is what the overall study found, with its caveats: Compared with CXCR3-negative naive cells, CXCR3-positive naive cells had TRB CDR3s with higher hydrophobicity (lower Kidera factor 4), lower energy, and higher strength and volume indices.

Sequencing was carried out with a NextSeq 550. The Human TCR Profiling Kit (MiLaboratory) was used to prepare UMI-labeled 5' RACE TRB cDNA libraries. TCRdb reprocessed the public reads and reports one entry per CDR3 protein sequence, without DNA. The sample table holds about 70,000 distinct CDR3 sequences. The ten top clones hold just over 0.7% of the sample. These receptors lack a known antigen. Sequencing was performed on naive CXCR3+ CD8+ T cells from blood. What this sample's cell subset or site label stands for: CD45RO-CCR7+CD27+CD95- naive CD8+ T cells expressing CXCR3 (TNR3+). These receptors originate from a human donor in good health. Some clones in this sample may be carry-over from other donors' samples.

V gene TRBV7-9 combines with J gene TRBJ2-3. Germline values: CDR1 SEHNR, CDR2 FQNEAQ (reference sequence). The length of the CDR3 is 12 residues. This chain's CDR3 is CASRASDDTQYF.

CDR3 residues: CSVEGTSGGNSYEQYF. The V gene is TRBV29-1, the J gene TRBJ2-7; TCRdb proposes TRBD2, but this gene call is untestable without DNA. This CDR3 has 16 amino acids. Germline V CDR1 and CDR2: SQVTM, ANQGSEA.

This sequence joins TRBV29-1 and TRBJ2-5; the TCRdb call, TRBD2, lacks DNA for checking. The germline gives CDR1 SQVTM, CDR2 ANQGSEA. The CDR3 consists of 13 residues. The CDR3 loop is CSVEWDGIETQYF.

The chain recombines TRBV7-2 with TRBJ2-3; TCRdb's D call, TRBD2, is unchecked because there is no DNA. The CDR3 sequence is 13 residues long. CDR1 SGHTA and CDR2 FQGNSA come from the germline V gene. CDR3 sequence: CASSLGGTNTQYF. Drawing the rest from reference TRBV7-2 and TRBJ2-3, the complete variable domain is GAGVSQSPSNKVTEKGKDVELRCDPISGHTALYWYRQSLGQGLEFLIYFQGNSAPDKSGLPSDRFSAERTGGSVSTLTIQRTQQEDSAVYLCASSLGGTNTQYFGPGTRLTVL.

The chain carries TRBV7-9 and TRBJ2-2; TCRdb proposes TRBD2, but this gene call is untestable without DNA. The CDR3 has 13 amino acids. From germline, CDR1 is SEHNR and CDR2 FQNEAQ (reference sequence). CDR3 amino acids: CASSWGPTGELFF. Looking up the rest from reference TRBV7-9 and TRBJ2-2 gives the full variable domain: DTGVSQNPRHKITKRGQNVTFRCDPISEHNRLYWYRQTLGQGPEFLTYFQNEAQLEKSRLLSDRFSAERPKGSFSTLEIQRTEQGDSAMYLCASSWGPTGELFFGEGSRLTVL.

The rearrangement links TRBV6-2 or TRBV6-3 to TRBJ2-5; TCRdb outputs TRBD1, but without DNA this stays unchecked. This CDR3 region has 16 residues. Germline-derived CDR1 and CDR2 are MNHEY and SVGEGT. CDR3 residues: CASSYQGQGAAETQYF.

The V call is TRBV9, the J call TRBJ2-7; with no DNA, the TCRdb D assignment of TRBD1 cannot be verified. CDR1 SGDLS and CDR2 YYNGEE come from the germline V gene. The CDR3 loop spans 15 amino acids. The CDR3 is CASSFGGSDSYEQYF.

The rearrangement joins TRBV5-1 to TRBJ1-2. The germline CDR1 and CDR2 sequences are SGHRS and YFSETQ. The CDR3 is made up of 12 amino acids. The CDR3 region is CASSFGLYGYTF.

This chain links TRBV7-9 with TRBJ2-1; TCRdb gives TRBD2 as the D gene, but with no DNA this cannot be confirmed. Per the germline V gene, CDR1 is SEHNR and CDR2 is FQNEAQ (reference sequence). The CDR3 extends over 12 amino acids. This chain's CDR3 is CASSFGPGLVFF.

V is TRBV20-1 and J is TRBJ1-2; TCRdb gives TRBD1 as the D gene, but with no DNA this cannot be confirmed. CDR3 length: 18 amino acids. Looked up from germline, CDR1 is DFQATT and CDR2 is SNEGSKA (reference sequence). Here the CDR3 reads CSARDFSDREVSNYGYTF.

The chain combines TRBV28 with TRBJ2-1; TCRdb calls TRBD2, which cannot be checked without DNA. CDR3 length: 16 residues. The V gene's germline CDR1 is MDHEN and CDR2 SYDVKM. CDR3: CASRRGSGGHYNEQFF.

V gene TRBV6-2 or TRBV6-3 combines with J gene TRBJ2-1; absent DNA, TCRdb's TRBD2 call cannot be checked. Germline loops: CDR1 MNHEY, CDR2 SVGEGT. The CDR3 loop spans 14 amino acids. CDR3 loop: CASSLGTSGNEQFF.

The chain has TRBV29-1 and TRBJ2-1; the TCRdb call, TRBD2, lacks DNA for checking. The CDR3 extends over 14 amino acids. From germline, CDR1 is SQVTM and CDR2 ANQGSEA. CDR3 in amino acids: CSVATSGGRAEQFF.

The rearrangement joins TRBV7-9 to TRBJ1-5. CDR3 length equals 14 residues. From germline, CDR1 is SEHNR and CDR2 FQNEAQ (reference sequence). The CDR3 protein is CASSLDSSNQPQHF.

CDR3 residues: CSARDPGQGDYEQYF. The J gene is TRBJ2-7, the V gene TRBV20-1; lacking DNA, the TRBD1 call made by TCRdb goes unchecked. CDR1 is DFQATT, CDR2 SNEGSKA, per germline (reference sequence). The CDR3 is 15 amino acids.

The chain joins TRBV7-2 to TRBJ2-7. Per the germline V gene, CDR1 is SGHTA and CDR2 is FQGNSA. CDR3 size: 13 residues. This chain's CDR3 is CASSPSLFYEQYF.

CDR3: CASSNYGAVYGYTF. The rearrangement uses TRBV5-5 and TRBJ1-2; lacking DNA, the TRBD1 call made by TCRdb goes unchecked. This CDR3 contains 14 residues. Germline assignment: CDR1 SGHKS and CDR2 YYEKEE (reference sequence).

The V and J genes are TRBV4-3 and TRBJ1-1; TCRdb lists TRBD1, though no DNA is available to test this call. This CDR3 has 18 amino acids. The germline V gene has CDR1 LGHNA and CDR2 YSLEER. CDR3 loop: CASSQDYRGDRLGTEAFF.

The chain is built from TRBV6-2 or TRBV6-3 and TRBJ1-2; the D call of TRBD1 rests on TCRdb alone, since no DNA is present to check it. This CDR3 has 15 amino acids. Per the germline V gene, CDR1 is MNHEY and CDR2 is SVGEGT. CDR3 region: CASSYSKTENYGYTF.

The CDR3 spells CASSTGRNEQYF. The gene calls are TRBV19 and TRBJ2-7; TCRdb picks TRBD1, but there is no DNA to check that call. The CDR3 spans 12 residues. Per germline, CDR1 LNHDA and CDR2 SQIVND (reference sequence). Based on the CDR3 plus reference TRBV19 and TRBJ2-7, the full variable domain is DGGITQSPKYLFRKEGQNVTLSCEQNLNHDAMYWYRQDPGQGLRLIYYSQIVNDFQKGDIAEGYSVSREKKESFPLTVTSAQKNPTAFYLCASSTGRNEQYFGPGTRLTVT.

The chain is built from TRBV12-3 or TRBV12-4 and TRBJ2-7; TCRdb calls TRBD2, which cannot be checked without DNA. The CDR3 is made up of 15 amino acids. CDR3: CASSPRDSESYEQYF.

The gene calls are TRBV7-9 and TRBJ2-7. CDR3 length equals 12 residues. Germline CDR1 and CDR2: SEHNR and FQNEAQ (reference sequence). CDR3 sequence reads: CASSSQNYEQYF.

The chain couples TRBV12-3 or TRBV12-4 to TRBJ1-5; checking the TCRdb D call of TRBD1 is not possible without DNA. This CDR3 is 15 amino acids long. CDR3 sequence: CASSSGGSGNQPQHF.

This chain links TRBV9 with TRBJ1-2. This CDR3 is 14 amino acids long. CDR1 is SGDLS and CDR2 is YYNGEE in the germline V gene. CDR3 in amino acids: CASSVGEGGYGYTF.

CDR3 protein: CASSPDTETGELFF. J is TRBJ2-2 and V is TRBV6-6; the TCRdb D gene call, TRBD1, has no DNA to confirm it. The germline V gene has CDR1 MNHNY and CDR2 SVGAGI (reference sequence). This CDR3 region has 14 residues.